The 4 T cell receptor beta chains in this list originate from one sample, sequenced in a study of blood T cell repertoires in COVID-19 (dated by TCRdb to about 2020). Preparation of the library involved the immunoSEQ multiplex PCR assay. Not all clones reach the TCRdb copy of this immuneACCESS table, which keeps in-frame sequences only. Checked studies attribute under half of the gap to unresolved V genes and leave the rest unexplained. Counted in this sample were 150,000 to 200,000 clones; around 89% of them appeared once. The biggest ten clones account for about 2.1% of the sample. Sequenced material: peripheral blood. All receptors come from a young man who had recovered from COVID-19.

CDR3: CASSLERGTGELFF. CDR3 nucleotide sequence: TGTGCCAGCAGCTTAGAGCGAGGGACCGGGGAGCTGTTTTTT. This sequence joins TRBV7-2 and TRBJ2-2, with D maybe TRBD2 (5 bases). V was pared by 1 base and J by 5 bases, with 8 bases between. In germline, CDR1 is SGHTA, CDR2 FQGNSA. There are 14 residues in the CDR3.

The chain has TRBV29-1 and TRBJ2-1; tentative D call: TRBD2 (6 bases). Germline-derived CDR1 and CDR2 are SQVTM and ANQGSEA. Trimming removed 4 bases from V and 1 base from J, with 14 bases in between. CDR3 length: 15 residues. CDR3 DNA: TGCAGCGTTGGGGGGACTTCGACTTCCTACAATGAGCAGTTCTTC. Translating gives CSVGGTSTSYNEQFF.

The V and J genes are TRBV6-2 or TRBV6-3 and TRBJ2-7, with D unresolved. Germline lookup yields CDR1 MNHEY and CDR2 SVGEGT. This CDR3 is built from 13 residues. Trimming pared 6 bases from V and 5 bases from J, leaving 14 bases between. The CDR3 DNA reads TGTGCCAGCAGCCCCGTTGTAGCCCACGAGCAGTACTTC. Translated: CASSPVVAHEQYF.

V is TRBV5-1 and J is TRBJ1-1, with D perhaps matching TRBD1 (6 bases). The V gene's germline CDR1 is SGHRS and CDR2 YFSETQ. V lost 0 bases and J lost 0, with 9 bases in between. This CDR3 has 15 residues. In nucleotides, the CDR3 is TGCGCCAGCAGCTTGGGGGGGCTCATGAACACTGAAGCTTTCTTT. Its translation is CASSLGGLMNTEAFF.